A selection of T cell receptor beta chains follows, all from one sample in a study of T cell clones after liver transplantation. The assay was immunoSEQ multiplex PCR, and TCRdb's table has in-frame clones only and misses some. Here the sample spans 77,000 or so clones, 80% being singletons. Sample: CD4+ T cells from blood, taken 12 months after liver transplant. The receptors originated from a human patient who received a liver transplant. Some T cells may be provided by the graft donor. Each CDR3 is given with its conserved first and last residue. Each record gives: J gene, V gene, clone size, CDR3 length, D gene, CDR3 protein, CDR3 DNA. The D gene is left open where the match is weak. A clone size is listed for some rows: how often the clone was seen (once, few, many), or a class if it is expanded.

TRBJ1-4,TRBV5-1,.,13,.,CASSLTGSEKLFF,TGCGCCAGCAGCTTAACAGGATCAGAAAAACTGTTTTTT
TRBJ2-7,TRBV28,.,15,TRBD1,CASSQDHPGGYEQYF,TGTGCCAGCAGCCAGGACCACCCAGGGGGCTACGAGCAGTACTTC
TRBJ2-7,TRBV18,.,15,TRBD1,CASSPIQGPTYEQYF,TGTGCCAGCTCACCCATACAGGGGCCCACCTACGAGCAGTACTTC
TRBJ2-7,TRBV21-1,.,13,.,CASSKEENYEQYF,TGTGCCAGCAGCAAAGAGGAAAACTACGAGCAGTACTTC
TRBJ1-1,TRBV5-1,once,15,.,CASSLAEGLNTEAFF,TGCGCCAGCAGCTTGGCCGAGGGATTGAACACTGAAGCTTTCTTT
TRBJ2-7,TRBV28,few,14,TRBD2,CASSPPRGAYEQYF,TGTGCCAGCAGTCCCCCGCGGGGGGCTTACGAGCAGTACTTC
TRBJ2-1,TRBV7-2,.,15,TRBD2,CASSLLGRVYNEQFF,TGTGCCAGCAGCTTATTAGGGAGGGTTTACAATGAGCAGTTCTTC
TRBJ1-1,TRBV6-6,few,12,.,CASTTGVTEAFF,TGTGCCAGCACCACTGGTGTGACTGAAGCTTTCTTT
TRBJ2-7,TRBV5-4,.,15,TRBD2,CASSSLAGGPGEQYF,TGTGCCAGCAGCTCGCTAGCGGGAGGGCCCGGCGAGCAGTACTTC
TRBJ2-7,TRBV5-1,few,14,.,CASSIPTSGYEQYF,TGCGCCAGCAGCATCCCAACCTCAGGCTACGAGCAGTACTTC
TRBJ1-3,TRBV4-1,.,18,.,CASSPRDSPSGTGNTIYF,TGCGCCAGCAGCCCTCGGGACTCCCCCTCCGGCACTGGAAACACCATATATTTT
TRBJ1-2,TRBV20-1,.,11,.,CSASIGYGYTF,TGCAGTGCTAGTATTGGCTATGGCTACACCTTC
TRBJ2-3,TRBV27,.,14,TRBD2,CASSLKTSGDTQYF,TGTGCCAGCAGTTTAAAAACTAGCGGCGATACGCAGTATTTT
TRBJ2-3,TRBV29-1,.,15,TRBD2,CSVERLAGTTDTQYF,TGCAGCGTTGAGCGACTAGCGGGGACCACAGATACGCAGTATTTT
TRBJ2-2,TRBV27,.,15,.,CASSSASPNTGELFF,TGTGCCAGCTCATCTGCCAGCCCGAACACCGGGGAGCTGTTTTTT
TRBJ1-5,TRBV30,.,13,TRBD1,CAWSRQGDQPQHF,TGTGCCTGGAGCAGGCAGGGGGATCAGCCCCAGCATTTT
TRBJ2-3,TRBV18,once,19,TRBD2,CASSPRVGAGRSQADTQYF,TGTGCCAGCTCACCACGGGTCGGAGCGGGGAGGTCCCAGGCAGATACGCAGTATTTT
TRBJ2-7,TRBV11-2,.,17,TRBD2,CASSFGPGRAPTYEQYF,TGTGCCAGCAGCTTCGGCCCCGGGAGGGCCCCTACCTACGAGCAGTACTTC
TRBJ2-5,TRBV28,once,15,.,CASNPSQGFQETQYF,TGTGCCAGCAACCCGTCCCAAGGGTTCCAAGAGACCCAGTACTTC
TRBJ1-2,TRBV18,.,14,.,CASNTGEPRGGYTF,TGTGCCAGTAACACCGGGGAGCCCCGAGGCGGCTACACCTTC
TRBJ2-7,TRBV2,.,14,.,CASRRLGEFNEQYF,TGTGCCAGCAGGAGACTTGGGGAGTTTAACGAGCAGTACTTC
TRBJ2-1,TRBV19,.,16,TRBD2,CASRPTSIGSYNEQFF,TGTGCCAGTAGGCCGACTAGCATAGGCTCCTACAATGAGCAGTTCTTC
TRBJ1-5,TRBV28,.,15,TRBD1,CASSLDRVFNQPQHF,TGTGCCAGCAGTCTCGACAGGGTTTTCAATCAGCCCCAGCATTTT
TRBJ1-2,TRBV27,.,20,.,CASSLKGGGSKELGGYGYTF,TGTGCCAGCAGTTTAAAGGGTGGAGGGTCTAAGGAGTTGGGAGGCTATGGCTACACCTTC
TRBJ1-5,TRBV18,.,14,.,CASSPKQGGQPQHF,TGTGCCAGCTCACCCAAACAGGGAGGGCAGCCCCAGCATTTT
TRBJ2-1,TRBV5-1,.,14,.,CASKVGERDNEQFF,TGCGCCAGCAAGGTGGGGGAAAGGGACAATGAGCAGTTCTTC
TRBJ1-2,TRBV4-1,.,17,TRBD1,CASSQLLKDRGFYGYTF,TGCGCCAGCAGCCAACTTTTGAAGGACAGGGGATTCTATGGCTACACCTTC
TRBJ2-1,TRBV7-2,.,17,.,CASSPPRGYPPYNEQFF,TGTGCCAGCAGCCCCCCGAGGGGGTATCCCCCTTACAATGAGCAGTTCTTC
TRBJ1-3,TRBV19,.,13,.,CASSWSDGNTIYF,TGTGCCAGTAGTTGGTCTGATGGAAACACCATATATTTT
TRBJ2-2,TRBV11-3,once,15,.,CASSLAGEFTGELFF,TGTGCCAGCAGCTTAGCGGGAGAGTTCACCGGGGAGCTGTTTTTT
TRBJ1-5,TRBV10-3,.,19,TRBD1,CAISDSGTGGLLSNQPQHF,TGTGCCATCAGTGACTCCGGGACAGGCGGATTACTTAGCAATCAGCCCCAGCATTTT
TRBJ2-7,TRBV28,.,14,.,CATKSRGRSYEQYF,TGTGCCACTAAGTCCCGGGGACGAAGCTACGAGCAGTACTTC
TRBJ2-7,TRBV7-2,.,13,.,CASSLGGTLEQYF,TGTGCCAGCAGCTTAGGGGGTACGCTCGAGCAGTACTTC
TRBJ2-1,TRBV11-3,few,15,.,CASSLDQIGYNEQFF,TGTGCCAGCAGCTTAGATCAGATAGGCTACAATGAGCAGTTCTTC
TRBJ2-5,TRBV27,.,17,TRBD1,CASSLRQGLWGGETQYF,TGTGCCAGCAGTCTCCGACAGGGCCTATGGGGTGGGGAGACCCAGTACTTC
TRBJ2-7,TRBV2,.,15,TRBD1,CASSGPGQGAYEQYF,TGTGCCAGCAGTGGTCCGGGACAGGGGGCCTACGAGCAGTACTTC
TRBJ1-2,TRBV7-9,.,14,.,CASSLDSGLYGYTF,TGTGCCAGCAGCTTAGATTCGGGATTATATGGCTACACCTTC
TRBJ1-4,TRBV5-4,.,14,.,CASSLGGTNEKLFF,TGTGCCAGCAGCTTGGGGGGCACTAATGAAAAACTGTTTTTT
TRBJ2-5,TRBV5-6,.,13,.,CASSLDGQETQYF,TGTGCCAGCAGCTTGGACGGCCAAGAGACCCAGTACTTC
TRBJ2-2,TRBV15,.,18,.,CATSRGRGAQGGTGELFF,TGTGCCACCAGCCGCGGCCGGGGGGCACAGGGCGGCACCGGGGAGCTGTTTTTT
TRBJ2-7,TRBV7-9,.,16,.,CASSLGGSGQPYEQYF,TGTGCCAGCAGCTTAGGGGGTTCTGGACAGCCCTACGAGCAGTACTTC
TRBJ1-5,TRBV6-5,.,14,.,CATSSRGGNQPQHF,TGTGCCACCAGCTCTCGGGGTGGCAATCAGCCCCAGCATTTT
TRBJ2-1,TRBV7-9,.,16,TRBD1,CASSPRLGQDYNEQFF,TGTGCCAGCAGCCCCCGACTGGGACAGGATTACAATGAGCAGTTCTTC